This T cell receptor beta chain was documented in a study of cytomegalovirus exposure and HLA in healthy donors. Study results and caveats: A link between a missense DCLRE1C variant and TCR beta V- and J-gene trimming emerged from a later analysis. Among the most significant clusters, several appeared linked to common viral pathogens in a later analysis.

This CDR3 is 15 amino acids long. The trim removed 4 bases at V and 7 bases at J, leaving 6 bases unmatched. Germline V gene sequence: CDR1 MNHNS, CDR2 SASEGT. Primers for the PCR totalled 60 Vbeta and 13 Jbeta. Clones were sequenced by immunoSEQ multiplex PCR, and TCRdb holds only the in-frame ones, with some missing. The sample yields around 150,000 clones, 60% to 80% seen once. Details on this clone: Its antigen is undetermined.

The J gene is TRBJ2-1, the V gene TRBV6-1; 11 bases fit TRBD2. Sequencing input: PBMCs. The receptor was derived from a male donor in good health and CMV-seronegative. The CDR3 protein is CASSVGSGGANEQFF. CDR3 sequence (DNA): TGTGCCAGCAGTGTCGGTAGCGGGGGGGCGAATGAGCAGTTCTTC.